The following is a T cell receptor beta chain sequence with its context. These data are taken from a study of blood T cell repertoires in COVID-19. Study overall: The origin of the acute and convalescent COVID-19 samples was the United States, Italy and Spain. Sources were T cells, B-cell-depleted T cells, or PBMCs; the material itself was cDNA or gDNA.

The CDR3 is 16 residues long. V was clipped by 0 bases and J by 6 bases, with 15 bases between them. Germline lookup yields CDR1 MNHEY and CDR2 SVGAGI. Source study methods: Reference gene primer amplification yielded estimated nucleated cell counts. TCRdb's copy holds only in-frame clones and misses some; the assay was immunoSEQ multiplex PCR. Clone size and the V and J calls come from that table; the DNA yielded D and trimming. The profile shows 85,000 or so clones, more than 80% of them singletons. V and J are TRBV6-5 and TRBJ2-1; possibly TRBD1 for D (6 bases). The sample taken for sequencing was peripheral blood. The source is a man aged 50 to 60 with active or convalescent COVID-19. The CDR3 coding sequence is TGTGCCAGCAGTTACTCGGTATCAGGGGCCCTCAATGAGCAGTTCTTC. Translating it yields CASSYSVSGALNEQFF.